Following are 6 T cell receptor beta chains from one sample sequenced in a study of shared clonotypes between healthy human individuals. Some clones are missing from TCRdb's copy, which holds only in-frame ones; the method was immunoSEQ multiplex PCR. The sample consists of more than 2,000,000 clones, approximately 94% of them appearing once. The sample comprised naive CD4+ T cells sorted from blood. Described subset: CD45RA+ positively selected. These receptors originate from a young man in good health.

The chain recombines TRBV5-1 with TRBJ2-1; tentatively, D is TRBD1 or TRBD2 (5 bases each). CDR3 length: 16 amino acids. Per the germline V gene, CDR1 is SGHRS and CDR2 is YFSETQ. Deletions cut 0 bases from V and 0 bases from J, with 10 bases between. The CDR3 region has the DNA TGCGCCAGCAGCTTGGCCTCGGGGCGCTCCTACAATGAGCAGTTCTTC. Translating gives CASSLASGRSYNEQFF.

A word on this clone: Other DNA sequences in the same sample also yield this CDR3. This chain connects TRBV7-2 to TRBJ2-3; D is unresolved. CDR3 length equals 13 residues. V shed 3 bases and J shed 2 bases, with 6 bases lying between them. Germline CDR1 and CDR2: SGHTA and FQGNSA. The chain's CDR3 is CASSLPNTDTQYF. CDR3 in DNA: TGTGCCAGCAGCTTGCCCAACACAGATACGCAGTATTTT.

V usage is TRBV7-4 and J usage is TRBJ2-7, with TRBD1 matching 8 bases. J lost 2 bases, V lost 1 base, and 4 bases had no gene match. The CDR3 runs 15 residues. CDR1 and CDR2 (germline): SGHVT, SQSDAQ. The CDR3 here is CASSLDPQGAYEQYF. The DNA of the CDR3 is TGTGCCAGCAGCTTAGATCCACAGGGGGCCTACGAGCAGTACTTC.

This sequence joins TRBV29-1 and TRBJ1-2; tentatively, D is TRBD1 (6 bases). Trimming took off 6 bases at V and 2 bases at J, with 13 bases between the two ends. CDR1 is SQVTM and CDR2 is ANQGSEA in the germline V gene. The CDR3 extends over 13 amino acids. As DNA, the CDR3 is TGCAGCGTCACCTTGGACAGAAACTATGGCTACACCTTC. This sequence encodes CSVTLDRNYGYTF.

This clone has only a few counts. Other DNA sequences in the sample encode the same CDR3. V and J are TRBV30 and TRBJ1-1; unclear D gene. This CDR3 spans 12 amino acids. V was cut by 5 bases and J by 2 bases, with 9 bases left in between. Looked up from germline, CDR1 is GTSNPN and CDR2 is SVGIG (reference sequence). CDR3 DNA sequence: TGTGCCTGGGGGCAGCAAAACACTGAAGCTTTCTTT. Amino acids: CAWGQQNTEAFF.

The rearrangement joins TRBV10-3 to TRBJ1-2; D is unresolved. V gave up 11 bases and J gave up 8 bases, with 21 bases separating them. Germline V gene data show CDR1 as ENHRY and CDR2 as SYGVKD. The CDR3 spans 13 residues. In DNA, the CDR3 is TGTGCCTCCAGACCGAGCGAGACGGAAGGCTACACCTTC. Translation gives CASRPSETEGYTF.